Following are 27 T cell receptor beta chains from one sample sequenced in a study of cytomegalovirus exposure and HLA in healthy donors. TCRdb keeps only in-frame clones here, not all; method: immunoSEQ multiplex PCR. The table lists fewer than 60,000 clones, around 94% of them singletons. Sequenced sample: PBMCs. These TCRs come from a woman between 18 and 30 years old in good health and CMV-seropositive.

V is TRBV18 and J is TRBJ2-7, with 13 bases matching TRBD2. The CDR3 is 15 amino acids. Germline lookup yields CDR1 KGHSH and CDR2 LQKENI. Germline trimming cut 4 bases from V and 6 bases from J; bases unmatched to any gene: 6. The CDR3: CASSRGLAGDREQYF. The CDR3 DNA follows: TGTGCCAGCTCACGCGGACTAGCGGGAGACCGCGAGCAGTACTTC.

This sequence joins TRBV28 and TRBJ2-1; a weak D match, TRBD1 (6 bases). The CDR3 covers 15 residues. Trimming removed 5 bases at V and 6 bases at J, with 17 bases between. In germline, CDR1 is MDHEN, CDR2 SYDVKM. The CDR3 here is CASSDRDKRLNEQFF. The CDR3 bases are TGTGCCAGCAGTGATCGGGACAAACGACTCAATGAGCAGTTCTTC.

The CDR3, as DNA: TGTGCCAGTAGTATCCCACCGGGGAACACTGAAGCTTTCTTT. Residues: CASSIPPGNTEAFF. The rearrangement joins TRBV19 to TRBJ1-1; D uncertain. The germline V and J ends were trimmed by 3 bases and 1 base, with 9 bases remaining between them. CDR3 length: 14 amino acids. Germline-derived CDR1 and CDR2 are LNHDA and SQIVND (reference sequence).

The chain recombines TRBV5-4 with TRBJ2-3, with TRBD2 identical over 10 bases. Germline V CDR1 and CDR2: SGHNT, YYREEE (reference sequence). CDR3 length: 15 amino acids. V was pared by 3 bases and J by 2 bases, with 3 bases of the junction left unmatched. The CDR3: CASSYGTSATDTQYF. The CDR3 region has the DNA TGTGCCAGCAGCTACGGGACTAGCGCCACAGATACGCAGTATTTT.

The gene calls are TRBV11-3 and TRBJ2-2; D perhaps matches TRBD2 (6 bases). The CDR3 consists of 15 residues. V was pared by 1 base and J by 4 bases, with 10 bases between. Germline values: CDR1 SGHNT, CDR2 YENEEA. CDR3 residues: CASSLALAGTGELFF. The CDR3 bases are TGTGCCAGCAGCTTAGCACTAGCTGGCACCGGGGAGCTGTTTTTT.

The V and J genes are TRBV28 and TRBJ2-1, with D perhaps TRBD2 (6 bases). Trimming removed 3 bases from V and 4 bases from J, with 16 bases in between. This CDR3 is built from 16 residues. Germline-derived CDR1 and CDR2 are MDHEN and SYDVKM. CDR3 bases: TGTGCCAGCAGTTTGATTGGGGACGGGGGTTACAATGAGCAGTTCTTC. It encodes CASSLIGDGGYNEQFF.

V usage is TRBV19 and J usage is TRBJ2-3; 14 bases are a match to TRBD2. The CDR3 consists of 17 residues. Unmatched junction bases numbered 9, after V lost 5 bases and J lost 5 bases. Germline V lookup: CDR1 LNHDA, CDR2 SQIVND (reference sequence). The CDR3 loop is CASSDPGLAGVKDTQYF. The CDR3 DNA reads as TGTGCCAGTAGTGACCCGGGACTAGCGGGAGTAAAAGATACGCAGTATTTT.

This clone was counted between two and nine times. The J gene is TRBJ1-2, the V gene TRBV5-1, with TRBD1 matching 7 bases. The ends lost 4 bases at V and 0 bases at J; junction bases unmatched: 12. The CDR3 loop spans 17 amino acids. Looked up from germline, CDR1 is SGHRS and CDR2 is YFSETQ. This chain's CDR3 is CASSPRQGGFANYGYTF. The DNA for the CDR3 is TGCGCCAGCAGCCCTAGACAGGGCGGCTTCGCTAACTATGGCTACACCTTC.

The chain recombines TRBV15 with TRBJ2-2; 7 nucleotides align to TRBD1. This CDR3 spans 16 amino acids. Trimming at V came to 0 bases and at J to 7 bases, leaving 8 bases not matched to a gene. Germline assignment: CDR1 LNHNV and CDR2 YYDKDF (reference sequence). The CDR3 here is CATSRDLTGAGGELFF. CDR3 nucleotide sequence: TGTGCCACCAGCAGAGATCTAACAGGGGCGGGCGGGGAGCTGTTTTTT.

V usage is TRBV4-1 and J usage is TRBJ1-2; TRBD1 is a possible D gene (6 bases). This CDR3 contains 13 residues. The germline V gene encodes CDR1 MGHRA and CDR2 YSYEKL. Trimming removed 1 base from V and 5 bases from J, with 8 bases in between. The DNA of the CDR3 is TGCGCCAGCAGCCAAGTCAGGGGATATGGCTACACCTTC. Protein sequence: CASSQVRGYGYTF.

This chain uses TRBV30 with TRBJ2-5; D gene uncertain. With 0 bases removed from V and 4 bases from J, the gap between germline ends came to 6 bases. Germline-derived CDR1 and CDR2 are GTSNPN and SVGIG (reference sequence). The CDR3 is made up of 12 amino acids. CDR3: CAWSVMRETQYF. The CDR3 region has the DNA TGTGCCTGGAGTGTCATGCGAGAGACCCAGTACTTC. The full variable domain, its missing parts supplied by reference TRBV30 and TRBJ2-5, is SQTIHQWPATLVQPVGSPLSLECTVEGTSNPNLYWYRQAAGRGLQLLFYSVGIGQISSEVPQNLSASRPQDRQFILSSKKLLLSDSGFYLCAWSVMRETQYFGPGTRLLVL.

The V and J genes are TRBV27 and TRBJ2-1; 7 positions agree with TRBD2. The CDR3 is 14 amino acids. The V gene's germline CDR1 is MNHEY and CDR2 SMNVEV (reference sequence). Trimming removed 6 bases from V and 4 bases from J; junction bases left unmatched: 6. This CDR3 is CASSPTRGYNEQFF. The CDR3 DNA sequence: TGTGCCAGCAGCCCAACGCGGGGGTACAATGAGCAGTTCTTC.

The chain combines TRBV19 with TRBJ2-3; 9 nucleotides agree with TRBD2. CDR1 and CDR2 from the germline V gene are LNHDA and SQIVND (reference sequence). The V segment lost 4 bases and the J segment 0 bases; nucleotides outside the gene matches: 8. The CDR3 runs to 17 residues. In DNA, the CDR3 is TGTGCCAGTAGTACCGGGACTAGCAGAACTAGCACAGATACGCAGTATTTT. It specifies CASSTGTSRTSTDTQYF.

The chain is built from TRBV10-1 and TRBJ2-7; 10 bases are shared with TRBD1. After removal of 8 bases from V and 2 bases from J, the junction contained 3 bases not matched to a gene. CDR3 size: 13 residues. CDR1 is WNHNN and CDR2 is SYGVQD in the germline V gene (reference sequence). CDR3 nucleotides: TGCGCCAGCGGGGGGACAGGGGCCTACGAGCAGTACTTC. This gives the protein CASGGTGAYEQYF.

This rearrangement joins TRBV10-3 to TRBJ1-5; no definite D call. Germline CDR1 ENHRY, CDR2 SYGVKD. V was trimmed by 3 bases and J by 3 bases, leaving 9 bases between them. CDR3 length: 14 amino acids. CDR3 residues: CAISDAGANQPQHF. The CDR3 DNA is TGTGCCATCAGTGACGCCGGAGCCAATCAGCCCCAGCATTTT.

V usage is TRBV16 and J usage is TRBJ1-4, with unresolved D. The CDR3 totals 14 residues. CDR1 is KGHSY and CDR2 is FQNENV in the germline V gene. V shed 10 bases and J shed 12 bases, with 24 bases lying between them. Here the CDR3 DNA reads TGTGCCACCCGCTCGGGAGCCGGCCCGCAGGAACTGTTTTTT. This encodes CATRSGAGPQELFF.

J is TRBJ2-7 and V is TRBV7-9; D perhaps matches TRBD2 (6 bases). The CDR3 consists of 15 residues. Trimming took off 5 bases at V and 2 bases at J, with 16 bases between the two ends. Germline CDR1 SEHNR, CDR2 FQNEAQ (reference sequence). CDR3 amino acids: CASSPAGGPAYEQYF. For the CDR3, the DNA is TGTGCCAGCAGCCCCGCTGGAGGGCCAGCCTACGAGCAGTACTTC.

The chain couples TRBV4-3 to TRBJ2-2, with 11 nucleotides matching TRBD2. The germline gives CDR1 LGHNA, CDR2 YSLEER. The CDR3 runs to 17 residues. V dropped 1 base and J dropped 0; count of bases not matched to a gene: 1. CDR3 sequence reads: CASSQGSGRANTGELFF. CDR3 bases: TGCGCCAGCAGCCAAGGTAGCGGGAGGGCGAACACCGGGGAGCTGTTTTTT.

The chain carries TRBV5-6 and TRBJ2-3, with D uncertain. The CDR3 sequence is 14 residues long. CDR1 SGHDT and CDR2 YYEEEE come from the germline V gene. V was cut by 2 bases and J by 2 bases, with 9 bases left in between. The CDR3 reads CASSFEKITDTQYF. The CDR3 DNA reads TGTGCCAGCAGCTTTGAGAAAATCACAGATACGCAGTATTTT.

The V gene is TRBV20-1, the J gene TRBJ2-1; 7 nucleotides match TRBD1. From germline, CDR1 is DFQATT and CDR2 SNEGSKA (reference sequence). CDR3 length: 11 amino acids. The CDR3 protein is CQGVSYNEQFF. As DNA, the CDR3 is TGCCAGGGGGTCTCCTACAATGAGCAGTTCTTC.

This clone has only a few counts. The chain carries TRBV5-1 and TRBJ1-2, with D maybe TRBD1 (5 bases). V lost 4 bases to trimming and J lost 0 bases, with 19 bases between them. From germline, CDR1 is SGHRS and CDR2 YFSETQ. The CDR3 is 17 residues long. The CDR3 reads CASSPQDFRGTNYGYTF. In DNA form, the CDR3 reads TGCGCCAGCAGCCCCCAGGATTTCCGGGGGACTAACTATGGCTACACCTTC.

The V gene is TRBV5-1, the J gene TRBJ2-2; D is uncertain. V lost 0 bases to trimming and J lost 4 bases, with 4 bases between them. In germline, CDR1 is SGHRS, CDR2 YFSETQ. This CDR3 has 13 residues. CDR3 loop: CASSLVSTGELFF. The CDR3 coding sequence is TGCGCCAGCAGCTTGGTATCCACCGGGGAGCTGTTTTTT. The complete variable domain, with remaining parts taken from reference TRBV5-1 and TRBJ2-2, reads KAGVTQTPRYLIKTRGQQVTLSCSPISGHRSVSWYQQTPGQGLQFLFEYFSETQRNKGNFPGRFSGRQFSNSRSEMNVSTLELGDSALYLCASSLVSTGELFFGEGSRLTVL.

V is TRBV9 and J is TRBJ2-1, with a possible D match to TRBD1 (6 bases). V was shortened by 4 bases and J by 6 bases, with 20 bases between the two germline ends. In germline, CDR1 is SGDLS, CDR2 YYNGEE. There are 16 residues in the CDR3. CDR3 amino acids: CASSPTPDRLFNEQFF. In DNA form, the CDR3 reads TGTGCCAGCAGCCCTACCCCGGACAGACTCTTCAATGAGCAGTTCTTC.

This clone was observed a handful of times. This rearrangement joins TRBV27 to TRBJ2-1; the D is unclear. This CDR3 spans 13 amino acids. Germline assignment: CDR1 MNHEY and CDR2 SMNVEV (reference sequence). The V and J ends lost 7 bases and 6 bases respectively, with 13 bases between them. The CDR3 reads CASKISSINEQFF. CDR3 in DNA: TGTGCCAGCAAAATTTCTTCTATCAATGAGCAGTTCTTC.

This sequence joins TRBV6-5 and TRBJ2-7; D might be TRBD2 (5 bases). The ends were cut back, 6 bases at V and 3 bases at J, with 18 bases in the middle. The CDR3 has 15 amino acids. CDR1 is MNHEY and CDR2 is SVGAGI in the germline V gene. The CDR3 nucleotides read TGTGCCAGCAGGGGTACTAGTTTATCCGACTACGAGCAGTACTTC. Amino acids: CASRGTSLSDYEQYF.

The V and J genes are TRBV7-8 and TRBJ2-7; 7 nucleotides match TRBD1. CDR1 is SGHVS, CDR2 FQNEAQ, per germline. Trimming at V came to 1 base and at J to 7 bases, leaving 7 bases not matched to a gene. This CDR3 is built from 14 residues. As DNA, the CDR3 is TGTGCCAGCAGCTTAGTTAGGACAGGAGGAGAGCAGTACTTC. It translates to CASSLVRTGGEQYF.

The chain couples TRBV19 to TRBJ1-5; D is possibly TRBD1 (6 bases). There are 16 residues in the CDR3. Germline CDR1 LNHDA, CDR2 SQIVND (reference sequence). Trimming shortened V by 3 bases and J by 4 bases, and 16 bases separated the two germline ends. In DNA, the CDR3 is TGTGCCAGTAGTATGAAAGTGCAGGGGTTGAATCAGCCCCAGCATTTT. Its translation is CASSMKVQGLNQPQHF. The full variable domain, completed using reference TRBV19 and TRBJ1-5, is DGGITQSPKYLFRKEGQNVTLSCEQNLNHDAMYWYRQDPGQGLRLIYYSQIVNDFQKGDIAEGYSVSREKKESFPLTVTSAQKNPTAFYLCASSMKVQGLNQPQHFGDGTRLSIL.